Shown below are 14 T cell receptor beta chains from a single sample sequenced in a study of cytomegalovirus exposure and HLA in healthy donors. A multiplex PCR was run with 60 Vbeta primers and 13 Jbeta primers. Sequencing was performed with immunoSEQ multiplex PCR; in TCRdb, only in-frame clones are kept and a portion is missing. Altogether more than 80,000 clones are present, roughly four fifths being singletons, with the ten largest covering around 5.8%. Sequencing was done on a sample of PBMCs. The receptors here all came from a woman between 50 and 59 years old in good health and CMV-seropositive.

The chain employs TRBV29-1 and TRBJ1-1; the D is unclear. This CDR3 has 12 residues. Trimming cost V 7 bases and J 1 base, with 10 bases left between them. Looked up from germline, CDR1 is SQVTM and CDR2 is ANQGSEA. CDR3 nucleotide sequence: TGCAGCGGTTCCCCGGGGAACACTGAAGCTTTCTTT. Translating it yields CSGSPGNTEAFF.

As regards this clone: Compared with germline, one end of the junction differs, possibly owing to a read error. The chain joins TRBV7-9 to TRBJ1-5; perhaps TRBD1 as D (6 bases). Germline V gives CDR1 SEHNR, CDR2 FQNEAQ (reference sequence). The CDR3 consists of 12 residues. In nucleotides, the CDR3 is TGTGTCAGCAGCTATGGATCAGGGGAAAGGCGTTTT. Translated: CVSSYGSGERRF. Full variable domain (outside the CDR3, taken from reference TRBV7-9 and TRBJ1-5): DTGVSQNPRHKITKRGQNVTFRCDPISEHNRLYWYRQTLGQGPEFLTYFQNEAQLEKSRLLSDRFSAERPKGSFSTLEIQRTEQGDSAMYLCVSSYGSGERRFGDGTRLSIL.

The chain recombines TRBV5-1 with TRBJ2-1; D is uncertain. There are 13 residues in the CDR3. The germline CDR1 and CDR2 sequences are SGHRS and YFSETQ. Trimming took off 0 bases at V and 7 bases at J, with 8 bases between the two ends. This chain's CDR3 is CASSLEIRNEQFF. DNA of the CDR3: TGCGCCAGCAGCTTGGAAATCAGGAATGAGCAGTTCTTC.

The CDR3 DNA reads TGTGCCAGCAGCTCCCCGGGGGGGCAGGGTCAAGAGACCCAGTACTTC. As protein: CASSSPGGQGQETQYF. The V call is TRBV7-2, the J call TRBJ2-5; 8 bases match TRBD2. The CDR3 is made up of 16 amino acids. Trimming took 4 bases from V and 2 from J; bases not matched to a gene: 9. The germline V gene has CDR1 SGHTA and CDR2 FQGNSA.

The chain joins TRBV7-9 to TRBJ1-2; possible D gene TRBD1, 5 bases. In germline, CDR1 is SEHNR, CDR2 FQNEAQ (reference sequence). Trimming left V 5 bases short and J 3 bases short, with 22 bases between. The CDR3 totals 17 residues. The CDR3: CASSLPNTGAGDYGYTF. In DNA, the CDR3 is TGTGCCAGCAGCCTCCCCAATACAGGTGCAGGTGACTATGGCTACACCTTC. The full variable domain, in which reference TRBV7-9 and TRBJ1-2 provide the parts outside the CDR3, is DTGVSQNPRHKITKRGQNVTFRCDPISEHNRLYWYRQTLGQGPEFLTYFQNEAQLEKSRLLSDRFSAERPKGSFSTLEIQRTEQGDSAMYLCASSLPNTGAGDYGYTFGSGTRLTVV.

Only a few counts were recorded for this clone. The V call is TRBV4-1, the J call TRBJ2-7, with 14 bases matching TRBD2. Germline-derived CDR1 and CDR2 are MGHRA and YSYEKL. V lost 6 bases, J lost 6 bases, and 4 bases stayed unmatched. The CDR3 is 14 residues long. The CDR3 spells CASRGTSGGTEQYF. In DNA form, the CDR3 reads TGCGCCAGCAGGGGGACTAGCGGGGGCACCGAGCAGTACTTC.

The chain uses TRBV19 and TRBJ1-2, with D maybe TRBD1 (6 bases). Per germline, CDR1 LNHDA and CDR2 SQIVND (reference sequence). The CDR3 length is 16 residues. Deletions cut 10 bases from V and 4 bases from J, with 25 bases between. DNA for the CDR3: TGTGCCATTTCCAAAGGGGCAGGACAGAGTTCCTATGGCTACACCTTC. Protein sequence: CAISKGAGQSSYGYTF.

This clone was recorded only once. The rearrangement links TRBV10-3 to TRBJ1-1; D is unclear. Germline CDR1 ENHRY, CDR2 SYGVKD. V lost 3 bases to trimming and J lost 8 bases, with 16 bases between them. This CDR3 has 14 residues. The CDR3 spells CAISDGSDSAEAFF. The CDR3, as DNA: TGTGCCATCAGTGACGGGTCCGATAGTGCCGAAGCTTTCTTT.

V and J are TRBV5-1 and TRBJ1-2; D is uncertain. Trimming shortened V by 3 bases and J by 6 bases, and 12 bases separated the two germline ends. Germline CDR1 SGHRS, CDR2 YFSETQ. This CDR3 comprises 13 residues. The CDR3 nucleotides read TGCGCCAGCAGCTACCTCGGGGAGGATGGCTACACCTTC. Its protein is CASSYLGEDGYTF.

The gene calls are TRBV5-1 and TRBJ1-1; 7 nucleotides match TRBD1. CDR1 and CDR2 (germline): SGHRS, YFSETQ. This CDR3 comprises 13 residues. V shed 4 bases and J 7 bases; nucleotides not matched to a gene: 7. CDR3 bases: TGCGCCAGCAGCCCGGGACAGCAGATTGAAGCTTTCTTT. Its translation is CASSPGQQIEAFF.

This clone has just one count. V and J are TRBV2 and TRBJ2-3; TRBD2 agrees at 7 bases. V lost 2 bases and J lost 2; bases outside the gene matches: 13. CDR1 and CDR2 from the germline V gene are SNHLY and FYNNEI. The CDR3 length is 18 residues. In DNA form, the CDR3 reads TGTGCCAGCAGTGAATCCCGCGATGCTAGCGGAGACACAGATACGCAGTATTTT. This encodes CASSESRDASGDTDTQYF.

This clone was detected only once. The rearrangement links TRBV6-1 to TRBJ1-2; weak D call: TRBD1 (5 bases). The V end lost 6 bases, the J end lost 0 bases, and 14 bases lay between the germline ends. The CDR3 contains 15 residues. Germline V gives CDR1 MNHNS, CDR2 SASEGT. DNA for the CDR3: TGTGCCAGCAGAGACCAAGGACACACTAACTATGGCTACACCTTC. Translated: CASRDQGHTNYGYTF.

The genes are TRBV5-5 and TRBJ2-7; TRBD1 matches 9 bases. The CDR3 is 18 amino acids. Germline V gives CDR1 SGHKS, CDR2 YYEKEE (reference sequence). V dropped 0 bases and J dropped 3; count of bases not matched to a gene: 13. The CDR3 region is CASSLAARTGANYYEQYF. The CDR3 nucleotides read TGTGCCAGCAGCTTGGCCGCACGGACAGGGGCAAACTACTACGAGCAGTACTTC.

The chain carries TRBV6-6 and TRBJ1-1; tentative D call: TRBD1 (5 bases). V gave up 6 bases and J gave up 6 bases, with 17 bases separating them. This CDR3 region has 14 residues. The germline V gene has CDR1 MNHNY and CDR2 SVGAGI (reference sequence). CDR3 DNA: TGTGCCAGCAGCCTATCGGGGGGGAGGGCTGAAGCTTTCTTT. It encodes CASSLSGGRAEAFF.